What follows are 24 T cell receptor beta chains derived from one specimen sequenced in a study of blood T cells in healthy people across ages. For the second PCR, which ran for roughly 6 to 12 cycles, a sample-barcoded 5' primer and a J-beta primer mix were used. TCRdb reprocessed the 5' RACE reads with MiXCR, giving one entry per CDR3 protein. The sample lists around 1,600,000 distinct CDR3 sequences; approximately 39% were seen once. Sample: blood. The source of these receptors is a woman between 18 and 29 years old in good health.

This chain links TRBV27 with TRBJ2-7, with D possibly being TRBD2 (6 bases). Germline V gene sequence: CDR1 MNHEY, CDR2 SMNVEV (reference sequence). The CDR3 runs 15 residues. The germline V and J ends were trimmed by 2 bases and 6 bases, with 17 bases remaining between them. CDR3 residues: CASSLKPGADCEQYF. In DNA, the CDR3 is TGTGCCAGCAGTTTAAAGCCGGGAGCCGATTGCGAGCAGTACTTC.

This rearrangement joins TRBV11-2 to TRBJ2-7, with D possibly matching TRBD1 (5 bases). Germline CDR1 reads SGHAT; CDR2 reads FQNNGV. This CDR3 contains 15 residues. The V end lost 3 bases, the J end lost 3 bases, and 15 bases lay between the germline ends. In DNA, the CDR3 is TGTGCCAGCAGCTTGGACGTTGACAGTCACTACGAGCAGTACTTC. Translation: CASSLDVDSHYEQYF.

The CDR3 region is CSAAGSGANVLTF. In nucleotides, the CDR3 is TGCAGTGCAGCAGGGTCTGGGGCCAACGTCCTGACTTTC. V is TRBV20-1 and J is TRBJ2-6, with a possible D match to TRBD1 (5 bases). V lost 6 bases, J lost 1 base, and 7 bases lay in between. The CDR3 has 13 residues. Per germline, CDR1 DFQATT and CDR2 SNEGSKA (reference sequence).

This clonotype was counted a few times. The chain recombines TRBV15 with TRBJ2-4, with D perhaps matching TRBD1 (5 bases). From germline, CDR1 is LNHNV and CDR2 YYDKDF (reference sequence). This CDR3 region has 17 residues. V lost 0 bases and J 1 base, leaving 13 bases between the germline ends. The CDR3 sequence: CATSRDRSGIAKNIQYF. Written as DNA, the CDR3 is TGTGCCACCAGCAGAGATCGGTCAGGGATCGCCAAAAACATTCAGTACTTC.

This chain uses TRBV9 with TRBJ2-1; maybe TRBD2 (5 bases). Germline V gene lookup returns CDR1 SGDLS and CDR2 YYNGEE. The CDR3 has 13 residues. V gave up 3 bases and J gave up 7 bases, with 11 bases separating them. The CDR3 sequence: CASSDELGNEQFF. For the CDR3, the DNA is TGTGCCAGCAGCGACGAACTAGGGAATGAGCAGTTCTTC.

This clonotype occurred a few times. V usage is TRBV20-1 and J usage is TRBJ2-7; TRBD2 matches 13 bases. CDR1 is DFQATT, CDR2 SNEGSKA, per germline (reference sequence). The CDR3 covers 15 residues. J was trimmed by 5 bases and V by 1 base; bases with no gene match: 5. The CDR3 here is CSARGRTSGSNEQYF. DNA for the CDR3: TGCAGTGCTAGAGGGCGGACTAGCGGGAGTAACGAGCAGTACTTC.

This rearrangement joins TRBV27 to TRBJ2-7; D possibly corresponds to TRBD2 (5 bases). Trimming cost V 8 bases and J 2 bases, with 13 bases left between them. Germline loops: CDR1 MNHEY, CDR2 SMNVEV (reference sequence). CDR3 length: 13 residues. The chain's CDR3 is CASRRGGTYEQYF. The CDR3 region has the DNA TGTGCCAGCCGCCGTGGAGGAACCTACGAGCAGTACTTC.

This clonotype was found once. A clone one base away is much larger, so this may be a read error. The rearrangement joins TRBV24-1 to TRBJ2-3; D perhaps matches TRBD1 (6 bases). Trimming pared 4 bases from V and 4 bases from J, leaving 14 bases between. CDR3 size: 15 residues. Germline values: CDR1 KGHDR, CDR2 SFDVKD. The CDR3 sequence: CATSEGGVGADTQYF. CDR3 DNA: TGTGCCACCAGTGAAGGGGGAGTAGGCGCAGATACGCAGTATTTT.

The chain is built from TRBV27 and TRBJ1-1; D remains unclear. The CDR3 consists of 14 residues. Germline loops: CDR1 MNHEY, CDR2 SMNVEV (reference sequence). With 6 bases removed from V and 1 base from J, the gap between germline ends came to 12 bases. CDR3 amino acids: CASSPLQRNTEAFF. In DNA, the CDR3 is TGTGCCAGCAGCCCCCTTCAAAGGAACACTGAAGCTTTCTTT.

The chain links TRBV6-2 or TRBV6-3 to TRBJ1-5, with D possibly TRBD1 on 5 matching bases. Germline assignment: CDR1 MNHEY and CDR2 SVGEGT. The V and J ends lost 4 bases and 0 bases respectively, with 13 bases between them. The CDR3 is made up of 16 amino acids. The CDR3 DNA reads TGTGCCAGCAGTTGGGGGACGGAATATAGCAATCAGCCCCAGCATTTT. Residues: CASSWGTEYSNQPQHF.

This clonotype was detected once. The V and J genes are TRBV7-2 and TRBJ2-1; 8 bases fit TRBD1. Losses at the gene ends were 9 bases for V and 6 bases for J; bases not matched to a gene: 7. Per the germline V gene, CDR1 is SGHTA and CDR2 is FQGNSA. The CDR3 has 13 amino acids. CDR3 sequence reads: CASHQGASNEQFF. The CDR3, as DNA: TGTGCCAGTCATCAGGGGGCGAGCAATGAGCAGTTCTTC.

V gene TRBV6-6 combines with J gene TRBJ1-2, with 9 nucleotides matching TRBD1. The CDR3 is 17 amino acids. V dropped 5 bases and J dropped 2; count of bases not matched to a gene: 12. CDR1 MNHNY and CDR2 SVGAGI come from the germline V gene (reference sequence). This CDR3 is CASSTGTGRSGNYGYTF. The CDR3 DNA is TGTGCCAGCAGTACTGGGACAGGGAGAAGTGGGAACTATGGCTACACCTTC.

The V gene is TRBV13, the J gene TRBJ2-1; D ambiguous. V was pared by 6 bases and J by 7 bases, with 13 bases between. The germline CDR1 and CDR2 sequences are PRHDT and FYEKMQ (reference sequence). This CDR3 has 13 residues. CDR3 nucleotides: TGTGCCAGCAGGCCAGGCCTACTTAATGAGCAGTTCTTC. It is translated as CASRPGLLNEQFF.

The chain has TRBV5-1 and TRBJ2-7; 7 bases fit TRBD1. V was clipped by 1 base and J by 2 bases; unmatched bases: 9. Germline CDR1 is SGHRS and CDR2 is YFSETQ. This CDR3 comprises 16 residues. The CDR3: CASSLILPGGTYEQYF. CDR3 coding DNA: TGCGCCAGCAGCTTGATTCTACCAGGGGGAACCTACGAGCAGTACTTC.

This clonotype came up a few times. The gene calls are TRBV29-1 and TRBJ2-7, with D uncertain. This CDR3 comprises 15 residues. With 2 bases removed from V and 2 bases from J, the gap between germline ends came to 16 bases. Germline V gene data show CDR1 as SQVTM and CDR2 as ANQGSEA. CDR3 protein: CSVEKAAGAAYEQYF. The CDR3 nucleotides are TGCAGCGTTGAAAAGGCGGCAGGCGCTGCCTACGAGCAGTACTTC.

This clonotype was detected only a few times. The V gene is TRBV2, the J gene TRBJ2-3, with a tentative D call TRBD2 (5 bases). This CDR3 is 12 amino acids long. V gave up 7 bases and J gave up 6 bases, with 11 bases separating them. The germline V gene encodes CDR1 SNHLY and CDR2 FYNNEI. CDR3 DNA sequence: TGTGCCAGCACGCGGGTTGTGGATACGCAGTATTTT. Translated, it gives CASTRVVDTQYF.

This chain uses TRBV27 with TRBJ1-2; D perhaps matches TRBD1 (5 bases). V lost 3 bases and J 6 bases, leaving 20 bases between the germline ends. This CDR3 contains 16 residues. Germline CDR1 is MNHEY and CDR2 is SMNVEV (reference sequence). As DNA, the CDR3 is TGTGCCAGCAGTTTGCGAAACTCGGGGCCCCAAGATGGCTACACCTTC. Amino acid sequence: CASSLRNSGPQDGYTF.

The V gene is TRBV29-1, the J gene TRBJ2-3; possibly TRBD2 for D (5 bases). The CDR3 consists of 13 residues. The germline CDR1 and CDR2 sequences are SQVTM and ANQGSEA. V lost 5 bases and J 8 bases, leaving 17 bases between the germline ends. The chain's CDR3 is CSVPVAGGVTQYF. In DNA form, the CDR3 reads TGCAGCGTTCCCGTGGCCGGAGGAGTTACGCAGTATTTT.

This clonotype was counted many times. The rearrangement joins TRBV5-1 to TRBJ1-2; unclear D gene. CDR1 and CDR2 from the germline V gene are SGHRS and YFSETQ. The CDR3 length is 12 residues. V gave up 1 base and J gave up 3 bases, with 4 bases separating them. This CDR3 reads CASSLNDYGYTF. The DNA of the CDR3 is TGCGCCAGCAGCTTGAATGACTATGGCTACACCTTC.

This clonotype appeared once. This chain joins TRBV4-3 and TRBJ1-1; D gene uncertain. Germline loops: CDR1 LGHNA, CDR2 YSLEER. V lost 2 bases and J 3 bases, leaving 7 bases between the germline ends. This CDR3 region has 13 residues. The CDR3 here is CASSQRAYTEAFF. CDR3 nucleotides: TGCGCCAGCAGCCAAAGGGCATACACTGAAGCTTTCTTT.

J is TRBJ2-3 and V is TRBV9; 8 positions match TRBD2. The CDR3 totals 17 residues. Trimming removed 0 bases from V and 2 bases from J; junction bases left unmatched: 8. The germline V gene has CDR1 SGDLS and CDR2 YYNGEE. The CDR3 DNA is TGTGCCAGCAGCGTAGAAGGAGCGGGAGTTCCCACAGATACGCAGTATTTT. Its protein is CASSVEGAGVPTDTQYF.

The rearrangement links TRBV7-2 to TRBJ2-1; D could derive from TRBD1 or TRBD2 (5 bases each). The V end lost 2 bases, the J end lost 4 bases, and 15 bases lay between the germline ends. The CDR3 covers 16 residues. Per germline, CDR1 SGHTA and CDR2 FQGNSA. CDR3 sequence: CASSLTWDQTYNEQFF. CDR3 coding DNA: TGTGCCAGCAGCTTAACCTGGGACCAAACGTACAATGAGCAGTTCTTC.

The rearrangement uses TRBV6-5 and TRBJ2-1, with 9 bases identical to TRBD2. Germline CDR1 and CDR2: MNHEY and SVGAGI. V shed 0 bases and J 9 bases; nucleotides not matched to a gene: 3. The CDR3 consists of 14 residues. CDR3 DNA: TGTGCCAGCAGTTACTCGGGACTAGCTGGTGAGCAGTTCTTC. Protein: CASSYSGLAGEQFF.

The rearrangement joins TRBV7-9 to TRBJ1-1; unclear D gene. Between the trimmed V and J ends, which lost 10 bases and 2 bases, there was a span of 11 bases. From germline, CDR1 is SEHNR and CDR2 FQNEAQ (reference sequence). There are 12 residues in the CDR3. CDR3 DNA: TGTGCCACCATAGACCTTAACACTGAAGCTTTCTTT. This sequence encodes CATIDLNTEAFF. Together with reference TRBV7-9 and TRBJ1-1, the CDR3 gives the full variable domain: DTGVSQNPRHKITKRGQNVTFRCDPISEHNRLYWYRQTLGQGPEFLTYFQNEAQLEKSRLLSDRFSAERPKGSFSTLEIQRTEQGDSAMYLCATIDLNTEAFFGQGTRLTVV.